This passage covers 18 T cell receptor beta chains from one sample sequenced in a study of CXCR3-negative and CXCR3-positive naive CD8 T cells. Study observations and caveats: The study found more hydrophobic TRB CDR3s in CXCR3-positive naive cells than in CXCR3-negative naive cells.

Antigens for these TCRs are unknown. UMI-labeled 5' RACE yielded the TRB cDNA libraries. TCRdb re-called the 5' RACE reads and gives one entry per CDR3 protein, without DNA. This repertoire comprises nearly 90,000 distinct CDR3 sequences; its ten largest clones make up less than 0.85%. Source material: naive CXCR3+ CD8+ T cells from blood. Subset: CD45RO-CCR7+CD27+CD95- naive CD8+ T cells expressing CXCR3 (TNR3+). The receptors were gathered from a human donor in good health. Some clones in this sample may be carry-over from other donors' samples.

The chain's CDR3 is CASSQSRGNEQSF. The chain joins TRBV14 to TRBJ2-1; checking the TCRdb D call of TRBD1 is not possible without DNA. Germline loops: CDR1 SGHDN, CDR2 FVKESK. CDR3 size: 13 residues.

This sequence joins TRBV2 and TRBJ1-6. CDR1 is SNHLY and CDR2 is FYNNEI in the germline V gene. The CDR3 has 18 amino acids. CDR3 sequence reads: CASSEDFGLSSYNSPLHF.

The CDR3 sequence is CASSPYPRDRANNEQFF. V is TRBV3-1 and J is TRBJ2-1; TCRdb gives TRBD1 as the D gene, but with no DNA this cannot be confirmed. Germline V gives CDR1 LGHDT, CDR2 YNNKEL (reference sequence). CDR3 length: 17 amino acids.

The rearrangement links TRBV6-6 to TRBJ2-3. The CDR3 length is 14 residues. Germline CDR1 is MNHNY and CDR2 is SVGAGI (reference sequence). Here the CDR3 reads CASSSDSPTDTQYF.

V usage is TRBV4-1 and J usage is TRBJ2-1; with no DNA, the TCRdb D assignment of TRBD1 cannot be verified. Germline V lookup: CDR1 MGHRA, CDR2 YSYEKL. This CDR3 is 12 amino acids long. CDR3 loop: CASAPGGGEQFF.

The chain employs TRBV20-1 and TRBJ2-1. The CDR3 spans 16 residues. CDR1 and CDR2 from the germline V gene are DFQATT and SNEGSKA (reference sequence). CDR3 sequence reads: CSASEGLFQWDNEQFF.

The V call is TRBV6-5, the J call TRBJ2-6. This CDR3 has 17 residues. CDR1 and CDR2 from the germline V gene are MNHEY and SVGAGI. CDR3 in amino acids: CASSPTDGNSGANVLTF.

J is TRBJ1-5 and V is TRBV5-1; TCRdb lists TRBD1, though no DNA is available to test this call. This CDR3 is 16 amino acids long. CDR1 SGHRS and CDR2 YFSETQ come from the germline V gene. The CDR3 is CASSLAGQVVEGPQHF.

This chain uses TRBV25-1 with TRBJ1-1; lacking DNA, the TRBD1 call made by TCRdb goes unchecked. The CDR3 loop spans 15 amino acids. Germline V gives CDR1 MGHDK, CDR2 SYGVNS. The CDR3 here is CASRDRDHMNTEAFF.

CDR3: CASSPPRPISSGANVLTF. The chain uses TRBV7-9 and TRBJ2-6; TCRdb reports TRBD2, a call that lacks DNA to check it against. Germline V gene sequence: CDR1 SEHNR, CDR2 FQNEAQ (reference sequence). The CDR3 loop spans 18 amino acids. Filled out from reference TRBV7-9 and TRBJ2-6, the complete variable domain reads DTGVSQNPRHKITKRGQNVTFRCDPISEHNRLYWYRQTLGQGPEFLTYFQNEAQLEKSRLLSDRFSAERPKGSFSTLEIQRTEQGDSAMYLCASSPPRPISSGANVLTFGAGSRLTVL.

The V gene is TRBV20-1, the J gene TRBJ2-7; TCRdb returns TRBD1, unconfirmable since there is no DNA. From germline, CDR1 is DFQATT and CDR2 SNEGSKA (reference sequence). The CDR3 is 15 amino acids. The CDR3 loop is CSARDQNRLAYEQYF.

The chain has TRBV4-1 and TRBJ1-4. This CDR3 comprises 14 residues. The germline V gene encodes CDR1 MGHRA and CDR2 YSYEKL. CDR3 region: CASSLARGEEKLFF.

This chain connects TRBV28 to TRBJ1-6. The germline gives CDR1 MDHEN, CDR2 SYDVKM. The CDR3 runs 14 residues. CDR3 in amino acids: CASSFPASNSPLHF. The entire variable domain, with the rest obtained from reference TRBV28 and TRBJ1-6, is as follows: DVKVTQSSRYLVKRTGEKVFLECVQDMDHENMFWYRQDPGLGLRLIYFSYDVKMKEKGDIPEGYSVSREKKERFSLILESASTNQTSMYLCASSFPASNSPLHFGNGTRLTVT.

The V gene is TRBV29-1, the J gene TRBJ2-1; lacking DNA, the TRBD2 call made by TCRdb goes unchecked. This CDR3 spans 16 amino acids. Germline V gives CDR1 SQVTM, CDR2 ANQGSEA. The CDR3 loop is CSVGAGSGGLVYEQFF.

CDR3 amino acids: CASGLAGAGAGELFF. The V gene is TRBV7-6, the J gene TRBJ2-2; with no DNA, the TCRdb D assignment of TRBD1 cannot be verified. CDR1 is SGHVS, CDR2 FNYEAQ, per germline. CDR3 size: 15 residues.

This chain connects TRBV7-8 to TRBJ2-1; the D gene TCRdb calls, TRBD1, cannot be checked with no DNA. This CDR3 contains 11 residues. The V gene's germline CDR1 is SGHVS and CDR2 FQNEAQ. The CDR3 sequence: CASSFPDEQFF.

The chain links TRBV24-1 to TRBJ2-1; TCRdb lists TRBD1, though no DNA is available to test this call. This CDR3 region has 17 residues. Germline V gene sequence: CDR1 KGHDR, CDR2 SFDVKD. This chain's CDR3 is CATSDLIYGTSVHEQFF.

V is TRBV7-8 and J is TRBJ2-2; lacking DNA, the TRBD1 call made by TCRdb goes unchecked. Per germline, CDR1 SGHVS and CDR2 FQNEAQ. This CDR3 is 14 amino acids long. Here the CDR3 reads CASSLTEETGELFF.